This TCR beta chain was profiled in a study of shared clonotypes between healthy human individuals. General study points: Clonotype sharing across a few donors was observed for approximately 5% of naive CD4 clonotypes.

V gave up 0 bases and J gave up 4 bases, with 19 bases separating them. The CDR3 is 17 residues long. Per germline, CDR1 SGHAT and CDR2 FQNNGV. Using immunoSEQ multiplex PCR, the repertoire was profiled, and TCRdb retains in-frame clones only, with some absent. The data hold 200,000 to 250,000 clones, with 50% to 80% observed a single time. There are a few counts of this clone. Antigen: not known. V usage is TRBV11-2 and J usage is TRBJ2-7; D is undetermined. Specimen: memory CD4+ T cells sorted from blood. The subset denotes: CD45RA-negative fraction. The sequence derives from a man aged 25-40 years in good health. The CDR3 DNA is TGTGCCAGCAGCTTAGAGCCGAGTGGTCTAGGGAATTACGAGCAGTACTTC. Encoded protein: CASSLEPSGLGNYEQYF. Together with reference TRBV11-2 and TRBJ2-7, the CDR3 gives the full variable domain: EAGVAQSPRYKIIEKRQSVAFWCNPISGHATLYWYQQILGQGPKLLIQFQNNGVVDDSQLPKDRFSAERLKGVDSTLKIQPAKLEDSAVYLCASSLEPSGLGNYEQYFGPGTRLTVT.